The present entry profiles one T cell receptor (beta chain) with its context. The data originate from a study of blood T cell repertoires in COVID-19. CDR1 and CDR2 (germline): WSHSY, SAAADI. The CDR3 length is 16 residues. V lost 3 bases to trimming and J lost 12 bases, with 24 bases between them. The table came from immunoSEQ multiplex PCR; TCRdb's copy has only in-frame clones and leaves some out. The data contain about 440,000 clones, around 89% of them singletons. This chain links TRBV10-2 with TRBJ2-1, with TRBD1 as a possible D gene (7 bases). Sequencing was performed on peripheral blood. This TCR was sampled from a woman in her thirties with acute or convalescent COVID-19. This CDR3 is CASSDPGDSSIQGQFF. The CDR3 DNA reads as TGCGCCAGCAGTGACCCGGGGGACAGTTCCATCCAGGGGCAGTTCTTC.